This note documents a single TCR beta chain sequence. The V end lost 2 bases, the J end lost 2 bases, and 8 bases lay between the germline ends. Germline CDR1 reads SEHNR; CDR2 reads FQNEAQ (reference sequence). The CDR3 totals 14 residues. The data are from a study of T-cell reconstitution after alpha-beta-depleted transplantation in children. Unique molecular identifiers were incorporated into the prepared TCRbeta library. Each CDR3 protein is one row after TCRdb ran MiXCR on the PCR reads. The sample records about 400,000 distinct CDR3 sequences, over 20% being singletons. The gene calls are TRBV7-9 and TRBJ2-3; no clear D gene. The sequences come from PBMCs from the stem cell graft donor, collected from the stem cell graft. The sequence came from a human donor who donated a stem cell graft to a child with acute myeloid leukemia. CDR3 amino acids: CASSLRYNTDTQYF. CDR3 DNA: TGTGCCAGCAGCTTACGGTACAACACAGATACGCAGTATTTT. Full variable domain (missing parts from reference TRBV7-9 and TRBJ2-3): DTGVSQNPRHKITKRGQNVTFRCDPISEHNRLYWYRQTLGQGPEFLTYFQNEAQLEKSRLLSDRFSAERPKGSFSTLEIQRTEQGDSAMYLCASSLRYNTDTQYFGPGTRLTVL.